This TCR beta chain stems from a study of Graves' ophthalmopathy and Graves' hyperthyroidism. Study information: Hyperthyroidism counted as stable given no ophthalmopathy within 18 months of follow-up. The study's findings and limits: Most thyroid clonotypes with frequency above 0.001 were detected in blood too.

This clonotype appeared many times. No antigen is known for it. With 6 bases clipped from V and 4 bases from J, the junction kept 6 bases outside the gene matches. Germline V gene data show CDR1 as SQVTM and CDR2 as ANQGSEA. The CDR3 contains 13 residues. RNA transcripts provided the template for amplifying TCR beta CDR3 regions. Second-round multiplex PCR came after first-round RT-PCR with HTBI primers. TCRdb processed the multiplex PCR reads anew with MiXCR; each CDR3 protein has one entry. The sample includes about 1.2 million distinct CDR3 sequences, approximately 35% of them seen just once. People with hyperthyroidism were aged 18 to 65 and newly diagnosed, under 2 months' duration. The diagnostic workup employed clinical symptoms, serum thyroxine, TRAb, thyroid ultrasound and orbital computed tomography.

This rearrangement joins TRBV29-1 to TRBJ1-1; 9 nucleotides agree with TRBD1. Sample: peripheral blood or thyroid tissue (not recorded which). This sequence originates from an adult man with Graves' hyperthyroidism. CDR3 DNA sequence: TGCAGCGTCGGAGGGGGACAGGGCACTGAAGCTTTCTTT. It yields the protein CSVGGGQGTEAFF. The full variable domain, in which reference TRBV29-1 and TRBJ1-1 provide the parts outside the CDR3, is SAVISQKPSRDICQRGTSLTIQCQVDSQVTMMFWYRQQPGQSLTLIATANQGSEATYESGFVIDKFPISRPNLTFSTLTVSNMSPEDSSIYLCSVGGGQGTEAFFGQGTRLTVV.